The 32 T cell receptor beta chains listed next were all sequenced from one sample in a study of T cells in Graves' hyperthyroidism and ophthalmopathy. RNA transcripts served as the template for amplifying TCR beta CDR3 regions. TCR CDR3 underwent first-round RT-PCR with the HTBI primer set. TCRdb reanalysed the multiplex PCR reads using MiXCR and keeps one entry per CDR3 protein. The sample consists of around 690,000 distinct CDR3 sequences, about 18% of them appearing once. Sequencing input: blood. The receptors come from a man in his fifties with Graves' hyperthyroidism.

This clonotype has a count of ten or more. The chain uses TRBV11-2 and TRBJ1-2; a weak D match, TRBD1 (5 bases). Trimming pared 4 bases from V and 7 bases from J, leaving 16 bases between. Germline CDR1 and CDR2: SGHAT and FQNNGV. This CDR3 has 14 amino acids. CDR3 bases: TGTGCCAGCAGCTCAGGCGGGGCAGGTAGTGGCTACACCTTC. Translating gives CASSSGGAGSGYTF. Complete variable domain (other parts from reference TRBV11-2 and TRBJ1-2): EAGVAQSPRYKIIEKRQSVAFWCNPISGHATLYWYQQILGQGPKLLIQFQNNGVVDDSQLPKDRFSAERLKGVDSTLKIQPAKLEDSAVYLCASSSGGAGSGYTFGSGTRLTVV.

This clonotype was seen a few times. The chain combines TRBV5-4 with TRBJ2-5; D is ambiguous. CDR1 is SGHNT and CDR2 is YYREEE in the germline V gene (reference sequence). The CDR3 totals 13 residues. Trimming cost V 2 bases and J 3 bases, with 8 bases left between them. CDR3 in amino acids: CASSLLWEETQYF. CDR3 nucleotides: TGTGCCAGCAGCTTATTATGGGAAGAGACCCAGTACTTC.

The genes are TRBV15 and TRBJ2-3, with D possibly TRBD2 on 6 matching bases. Trimming removed 6 bases from V and 1 base from J, with 14 bases in between. Germline CDR1 reads LNHNV; CDR2 reads YYDKDF (reference sequence). This CDR3 has 15 amino acids. CDR3 coding DNA: TGTGCCACCAGTACGGGGACTGCTCGCACAGATACGCAGTATTTT. Its translation: CATSTGTARTDTQYF.

Worth noting for this clonotype: A much larger clone is a single base away; this may be a read error. The rearrangement joins TRBV11-2 to TRBJ2-3, with 10 positions matching TRBD1. Germline CDR1 is SGHAT and CDR2 is FQNNGV. The CDR3 sequence is 16 residues long. The CDR3 bases are TGTGTCAGCAGCTTAGATCTAGGGACAGGGGCTGATACGCAGTATTTT. It yields the protein CVSSLDLGTGADTQYF.

This clonotype was observed at least ten times. The CDR3 reads CASSPSGGILYGYTF. The CDR3 nucleotides are TGTGCCAGCTCACCGTCGGGGGGCATCCTCTATGGCTACACCTTC. The J gene is TRBJ1-2, the V gene TRBV18; a weak D match, TRBD1 (6 bases). Between the trimmed V and J ends, which lost 3 bases and 4 bases, there was a span of 15 bases. This CDR3 region has 15 residues. Germline CDR1 is KGHSH and CDR2 is LQKENI.

This clonotype appeared many times. V gene TRBV6-1 combines with J gene TRBJ2-1, with 8 bases matching TRBD2. The CDR3 contains 16 residues. J was trimmed by 9 bases and V by 4 bases; bases with no gene match: 14. The V gene's germline CDR1 is MNHNS and CDR2 SASEGT. The CDR3 DNA sequence: TGTGCCAGCAGTGTGAAGCGGGAGCGCTGGGTCACTGAGCAGTTCTTC. It yields the protein CASSVKRERWVTEQFF.

This clonotype was seen many times. The chain links TRBV29-1 to TRBJ2-7, with 9 bases matching TRBD2. J gave up 5 bases and V 4 bases, and 3 bases lay outside the gene matches. CDR3 length: 12 residues. Germline assignment: CDR1 SQVTM and CDR2 ANQGSEA. The CDR3 protein is CSVGLAGDEQYF. For the CDR3, the DNA is TGCAGCGTTGGCTTAGCGGGAGACGAGCAGTACTTC.

This clonotype was recorded many times. J is TRBJ2-5 and V is TRBV11-2; TRBD1 matches at 7 bases. After removal of 1 base from V and 7 bases from J, the junction contained 3 bases not matched to a gene. Per germline, CDR1 SGHAT and CDR2 FQNNGV. The CDR3 covers 13 residues. CDR3 loop: CASSLASGGTQYF. The CDR3 nucleotides read TGTGCCAGCAGCTTAGCTTCAGGGGGGACCCAGTACTTC.

At least ten counts were recorded for this clonotype. V gene TRBV9 combines with J gene TRBJ2-5, with 10 bases lining up with TRBD2. CDR3 size: 16 residues. Germline CDR1 SGDLS, CDR2 YYNGEE. V was pared by 1 base and J by 1 base, with 4 bases of the junction left unmatched. The CDR3 is CASSVRAGGVQETQYF. CDR3 nucleotide sequence: TGTGCCAGCAGCGTACGAGCGGGAGGGGTCCAAGAGACCCAGTACTTC.

At least ten counts were recorded for this clonotype. V usage is TRBV6-1 and J usage is TRBJ1-1; unclear D gene. Germline CDR1 is MNHNS and CDR2 is SASEGT. V gave up 7 bases and J gave up 0 bases, with 12 bases separating them. The CDR3 runs to 14 residues. The CDR3 reads CASNEPGLNTEAFF. Written as DNA, the CDR3 is TGTGCCAGCAACGAACCGGGGTTGAACACTGAAGCTTTCTTT.

This clonotype has a handful of counts. This chain connects TRBV5-8 to TRBJ1-2; D gene unclear. Trimming took off 0 bases at V and 3 bases at J, with 12 bases between the two ends. The CDR3 covers 15 residues. CDR1 SGHTS and CDR2 YDEGEE come from the germline V gene. CDR3 sequence reads: CASSLEGNRDYGYTF. CDR3 in DNA: TGTGCCAGCAGCTTGGAGGGTAATAGAGACTATGGCTACACCTTC.

The J gene is TRBJ1-4, the V gene TRBV25-1; D perhaps matches TRBD1 (5 bases). V dropped 3 bases and J dropped 8 bases, with 16 bases sitting between them. The CDR3 consists of 15 residues. Germline CDR1 and CDR2: MGHDK and SYGVNS. CDR3 in amino acids: CASSDWTKRGEKLFF. The CDR3 nucleotides are TGTGCCAGCAGTGACTGGACGAAACGGGGGGAAAAACTGTTTTTT.

The V and J genes are TRBV3-1 and TRBJ1-5; 8 nucleotides line up with TRBD1. There are 15 residues in the CDR3. Unmatched junction bases numbered 8, after V lost 4 bases and J lost 6 bases. Per germline, CDR1 LGHDT and CDR2 YNNKEL (reference sequence). DNA of the CDR3: TGTGCCAGCAGCCGCGGACAGGGTAACAGTCAGCCCCAGCATTTT. Protein sequence: CASSRGQGNSQPQHF. The entire variable domain, with the rest obtained from reference TRBV3-1 and TRBJ1-5, is as follows: DTAVSQTPKYLVTQMGNDKSIKCEQNLGHDTMYWYKQDSKKFLKIMFSYNNKELIINETVPNRFSPKSPDKAHLNLHINSLELGDSAVYFCASSRGQGNSQPQHFGDGTRLSIL.

This clonotype occurred many times. The V gene is TRBV6-2 or TRBV6-3, the J gene TRBJ2-3; 11 bases line up with TRBD2. V gave up 6 bases and J gave up 3 bases; unmatched junction bases: 5. CDR1 and CDR2 from the germline V gene are MNHEY and SVGEGT. The CDR3 contains 15 residues. CDR3 residues: CASRTLAGATDTQYF. CDR3 DNA sequence: TGTGCCAGCAGAACACTAGCGGGAGCAACAGATACGCAGTATTTT.

On this clonotype: Given a much more abundant clone one base away, this may be a read error. This chain links TRBV28 with TRBJ2-3, with 13 bases identical to TRBD2. The CDR3 sequence is 20 residues long. Germline values: CDR1 MDHEN, CDR2 SYDVKM. J lost 4 bases, V lost 5 bases, and 18 bases had no gene match. CDR3 sequence reads: CASSSRLGTSGKQSADTQYF. Here the CDR3 DNA reads TGTGCCAGCAGTAGTAGACTTGGGACTAGCGGGAAGCAAAGCGCAGATACGCAGTATTTT. Full variable domain (remainder filled in from reference TRBV28 and TRBJ2-3): DVKVTQSSRYLVKRTGEKVFLECVQDMDHENMFWYRQDPGLGLRLIYFSYDVKMKEKGDIPEGYSVSREKKERFSLILESASTNQTSMYLCASSSRLGTSGKQSADTQYFGPGTRLTVL.

This clonotype was picked up many times. The V gene is TRBV11-1, the J gene TRBJ2-1; the match to TRBD1 covers 9 bases. The germline V gene encodes CDR1 SGHAT and CDR2 FQDESV (reference sequence). CDR3 size: 15 residues. Trimming took 5 bases from V and 7 from J; bases not matched to a gene: 9. As DNA, the CDR3 is TGTGCCAGCAGCAAGCCGGGACAGGGATGGAATGAGCAGTTCTTC. Its translation: CASSKPGQGWNEQFF.

This clonotype was observed many times. This chain connects TRBV13 to TRBJ2-5; D possibly corresponds to TRBD2 (6 bases). CDR1 and CDR2 from the germline V gene are PRHDT and FYEKMQ (reference sequence). Trimming took off 5 bases at V and 5 bases at J, with 15 bases between the two ends. This CDR3 contains 14 residues. CDR3 loop: CASSELAAGETQYF. The CDR3 DNA reads as TGTGCCAGCAGCGAACTAGCCGCCGGGGAGACCCAGTACTTC.

This clonotype was picked up a small number of times. The chain uses TRBV6-2 or TRBV6-3 and TRBJ2-7, with D maybe TRBD1 (5 bases). CDR1 and CDR2 (germline): MNHEY, SVGEGT. The CDR3 consists of 13 residues. Trimming took 5 bases from V and 5 from J, leaving 13 bases between them. Here the CDR3 DNA reads TGTGCCAGCAGTGGATGGGGCGCTAACGAGCAGTACTTC. Protein sequence: CASSGWGANEQYF.

The chain uses TRBV19 and TRBJ2-4; 9 bases are shared with TRBD1. This CDR3 has 16 residues. V dropped 6 bases and J dropped 0; count of bases not matched to a gene: 6. Germline assignment: CDR1 LNHDA and CDR2 SQIVND (reference sequence). In DNA, the CDR3 is TGTGCCAGTAGAGACAGGGGGAACATAGCCAAAAACATTCAGTACTTC. Its protein product is CASRDRGNIAKNIQYF.

The chain couples TRBV20-1 to TRBJ2-1; D is possibly TRBD2 (6 bases). Between the trimmed V and J ends, which lost 3 bases and 7 bases, there was a span of 10 bases. The CDR3 loop spans 12 amino acids. CDR1 DFQATT and CDR2 SNEGSKA come from the germline V gene (reference sequence). The CDR3 spells CSASDGGNEQFF. The CDR3 DNA is TGCAGTGCTAGTGATGGGGGGAATGAGCAGTTCTTC.

This chain uses TRBV20-1 with TRBJ2-7; D unclear. Germline V gene data show CDR1 as DFQATT and CDR2 as SNEGSKA (reference sequence). The V and J ends lost 6 bases and 6 bases respectively, with 12 bases between them. CDR3 size: 11 residues. CDR3: CSAARLGEQYF. Here the CDR3 DNA reads TGCAGTGCGGCAAGGCTCGGCGAGCAGTACTTC.

The CDR3 region has the DNA TGTGCCAGCAGTAGAACAGGGGGCGGAAGGAATCAGCCCCAGCATTTT. It yields the protein CASSRTGGGRNQPQHF. The chain has TRBV6-1 and TRBJ1-5, with TRBD1 matching over 9 bases. With V trimmed by 5 bases and J by 4 bases, 9 bases remained unmatched. CDR3 length: 16 amino acids. Germline V lookup: CDR1 MNHNS, CDR2 SASEGT.

The chain links TRBV15 to TRBJ1-4; unclear D gene. The CDR3 extends over 15 amino acids. V lost 3 bases and J lost 5, with 13 bases in between. Germline V gene sequence: CDR1 LNHNV, CDR2 YYDKDF (reference sequence). The CDR3, as DNA: TGTGCCACCAGCAGCGCCCCGGACTGGAATGAAAAACTGTTTTTT. It codes for CATSSAPDWNEKLFF.

This clonotype was found many times. The V and J genes are TRBV7-6 and TRBJ2-7; D unresolved. This CDR3 contains 16 residues. V lost 5 bases and J 0 bases, leaving 17 bases between the germline ends. Germline-derived CDR1 and CDR2 are SGHVS and FNYEAQ. The CDR3 spells CASSPARFIASYEQYF. The CDR3 DNA reads as TGTGCCAGCAGCCCCGCGAGGTTCATCGCCTCCTACGAGCAGTACTTC.

On this clonotype: One junction end disagrees with the germline gene, perhaps due to a read error. The chain has TRBV11-2 and TRBJ1-2, with D uncertain. Germline assignment: CDR1 SGHAT and CDR2 FQNNGV. CDR3 size: 13 residues. The CDR3: CASSPDSSYGYIF. The CDR3 DNA is TGTGCCAGCAGCCCTGACTCTAGCTATGGCTACATCTTC.

This clonotype was detected only a few times. This may arise from a read error, as a much more abundant clone is one base away. The chain recombines TRBV11-2 with TRBJ2-7; the D is unclear. Germline V gene data show CDR1 as SGHAT and CDR2 as FQNNGV. This CDR3 contains 15 residues. The CDR3 DNA follows: TGTGTCAGCAGCTTACCGACGCGAAACCTATACGAGCAGTACTTC. Amino acids: CVSSLPTRNLYEQYF.

This clonotype was counted ten times or more. This CDR3 is CASSLTIGQGRAFF. The CDR3 DNA sequence: TGTGCCAGCAGCTTAACTATTGGACAGGGGCGGGCTTTCTTT. The chain joins TRBV7-9 to TRBJ1-1, with TRBD1 matching over 9 bases. CDR1 is SEHNR, CDR2 FQNEAQ, per germline (reference sequence). The CDR3 spans 14 residues. The V segment lost 2 bases and the J segment 11 bases; nucleotides outside the gene matches: 9.

A few counts support this clonotype. V gene TRBV30 combines with J gene TRBJ2-3; D possibly corresponds to TRBD1 (5 bases). The length of the CDR3 is 14 residues. The germline CDR1 and CDR2 sequences are GTSNPN and SVGIG (reference sequence). Deletions cut 4 bases from V and 0 bases from J, with 11 bases between. The CDR3 here is CAWTQGTSTDTQYF. The CDR3 coding sequence is TGTGCCTGGACCCAGGGTACTAGCACAGATACGCAGTATTTT.

The chain joins TRBV9 to TRBJ2-3; 7 nucleotides match TRBD1. Germline V CDR1 and CDR2: SGDLS, YYNGEE. V lost 1 base to trimming and J lost 4 bases; unmatched junction nucleotides: 3. The CDR3 is made up of 14 amino acids. The CDR3 nucleotides are TGTGCCAGCAGCGTAAACCAGGGGGCAGATACGCAGTATTTT. The encoded protein is CASSVNQGADTQYF.

This clonotype occurred many times. The chain couples TRBV6-2 or TRBV6-3 to TRBJ2-7; D is perhaps TRBD1 (5 bases). The germline gives CDR1 MNHEY, CDR2 SVGEGT. The ends were cut back, 7 bases at V and 5 bases at J, with 21 bases in the middle. This CDR3 comprises 15 residues. CDR3 protein: CASNPAGKLYDEQYF. The CDR3, as DNA: TGTGCCAGCAATCCCGCAGGGAAGTTATACGACGAGCAGTACTTC.

This clonotype has ten or more counts. The rearrangement uses TRBV3-1 and TRBJ1-5, with D tentatively TRBD1 (6 bases). Trimming stripped 1 base from V and 4 bases from J, with 8 bases between. CDR1 is LGHDT, CDR2 YNNKEL, per germline (reference sequence). This CDR3 is 14 amino acids long. The CDR3 loop reads CASSQADSNQPQHF. The CDR3 nucleotides are TGTGCCAGCAGCCAAGCGGACAGTAATCAGCCCCAGCATTTT.

The sample holds many counts of this clonotype. The rearrangement links TRBV30 to TRBJ1-1; D is ambiguous. Germline lookup yields CDR1 GTSNPN and CDR2 SVGIG (reference sequence). Trimming removed 3 bases at V and 1 base at J, with 15 bases between. The CDR3 extends over 15 amino acids. CDR3 region: CAWRTGATPNTEAFF. The CDR3 DNA reads as TGTGCCTGGAGGACGGGCGCGACACCGAACACTGAAGCTTTCTTT.